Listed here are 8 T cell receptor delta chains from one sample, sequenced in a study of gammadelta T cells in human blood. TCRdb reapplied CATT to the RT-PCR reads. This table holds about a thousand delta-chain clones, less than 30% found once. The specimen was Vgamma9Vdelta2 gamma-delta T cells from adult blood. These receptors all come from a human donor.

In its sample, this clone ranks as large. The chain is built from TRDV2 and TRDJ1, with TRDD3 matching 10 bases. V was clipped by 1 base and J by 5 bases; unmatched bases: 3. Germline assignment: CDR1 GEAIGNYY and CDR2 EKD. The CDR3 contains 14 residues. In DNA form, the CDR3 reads TGTGCCTGTGACACTCTGGGGGATAGGGATAAACTCATCTTT. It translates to CACDTLGDRDKLIF.

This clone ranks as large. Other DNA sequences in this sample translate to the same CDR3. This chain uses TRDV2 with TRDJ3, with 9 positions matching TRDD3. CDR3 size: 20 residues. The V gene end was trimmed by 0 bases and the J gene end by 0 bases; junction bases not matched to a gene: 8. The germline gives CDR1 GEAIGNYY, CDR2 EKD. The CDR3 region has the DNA TGTGCCTGTGACACCGTGGTGGGGGATAAAACCTCCTGGGACACCCGACAGATGTTTTTC. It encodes CACDTVVGDKTSWDTRQMFF.

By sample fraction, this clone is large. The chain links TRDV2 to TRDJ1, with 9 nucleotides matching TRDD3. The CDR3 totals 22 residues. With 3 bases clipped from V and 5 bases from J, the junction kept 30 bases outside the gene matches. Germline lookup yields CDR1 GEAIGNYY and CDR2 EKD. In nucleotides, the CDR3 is TGTGCCTGTGACCCAGTCCCAGCCACCAAAGAGTACTGGGGGAAAGGGTCGGATAAACTCATCTTT. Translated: CACDPVPATKEYWGKGSDKLIF.

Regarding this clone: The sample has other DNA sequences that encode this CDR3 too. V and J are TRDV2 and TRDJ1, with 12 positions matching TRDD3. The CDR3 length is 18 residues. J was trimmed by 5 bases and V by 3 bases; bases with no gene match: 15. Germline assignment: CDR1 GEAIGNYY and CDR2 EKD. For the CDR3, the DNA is TGTGCCTGTGACTCCATTCGACTGGGGGATACAACCCCTGATAAACTCATCTTT. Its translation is CACDSIRLGDTTPDKLIF.

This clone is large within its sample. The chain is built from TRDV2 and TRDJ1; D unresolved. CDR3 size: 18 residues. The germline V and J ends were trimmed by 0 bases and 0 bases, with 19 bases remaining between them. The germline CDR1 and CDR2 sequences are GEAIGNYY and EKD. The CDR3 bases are TGTGCCTGTGACACCGTCTGGACGGGAGGAGAATACACCGATAAACTCATCTTT. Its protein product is CACDTVWTGGEYTDKLIF.

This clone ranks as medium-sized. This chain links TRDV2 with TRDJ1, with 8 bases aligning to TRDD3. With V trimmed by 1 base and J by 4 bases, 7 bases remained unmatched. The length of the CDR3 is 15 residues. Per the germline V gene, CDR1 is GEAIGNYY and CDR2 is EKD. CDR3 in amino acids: CACDTLGENNDKLIF. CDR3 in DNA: TGTGCCTGTGACACTCTGGGGGAAAATAACGATAAACTCATCTTT.

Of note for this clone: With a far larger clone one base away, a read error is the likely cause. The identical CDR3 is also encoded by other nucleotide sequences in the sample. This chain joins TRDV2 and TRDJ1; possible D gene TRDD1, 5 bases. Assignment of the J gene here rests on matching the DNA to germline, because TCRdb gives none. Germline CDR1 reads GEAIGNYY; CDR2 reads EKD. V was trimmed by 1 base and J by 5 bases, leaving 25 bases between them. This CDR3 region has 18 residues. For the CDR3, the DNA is TGTGCCTGTGACACACTCGACGACACTCCGATAGTTTCTGATAAACTCATCTTT. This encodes CACDTLDDTPIVSDKLIF.

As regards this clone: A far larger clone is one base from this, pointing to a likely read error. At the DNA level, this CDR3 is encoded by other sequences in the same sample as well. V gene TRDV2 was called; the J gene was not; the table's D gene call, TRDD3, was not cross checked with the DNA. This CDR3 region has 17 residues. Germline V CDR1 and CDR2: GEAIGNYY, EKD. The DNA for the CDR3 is TGTGCCTGTGATTCGATAGGTCCCTCGGGGGATACCGATAAGCTCATCTTT. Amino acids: CACDSIGPSGDTDKLIF.